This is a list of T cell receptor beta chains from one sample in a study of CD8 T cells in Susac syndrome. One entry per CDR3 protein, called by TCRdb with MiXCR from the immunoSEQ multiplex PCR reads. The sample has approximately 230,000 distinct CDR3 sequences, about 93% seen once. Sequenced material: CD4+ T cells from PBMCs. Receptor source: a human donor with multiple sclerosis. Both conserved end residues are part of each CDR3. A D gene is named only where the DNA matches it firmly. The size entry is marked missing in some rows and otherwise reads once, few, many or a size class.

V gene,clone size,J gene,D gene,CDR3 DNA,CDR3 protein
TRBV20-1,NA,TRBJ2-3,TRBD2,TGCAGTGTCAGTCGGCCTAGCGGGGGGGCAGGGGATACGCAGTATTTT,CSVSRPSGGAGDTQYF
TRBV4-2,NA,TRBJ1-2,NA,TGTGCCAGCAGCCAAGTCGAGGGGGATGGCTACACCTTC,CASSQVEGDGYTF
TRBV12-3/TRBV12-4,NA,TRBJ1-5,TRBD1,TGTGCCAGCAGTACCGGGACAGGGGGCGTTCAGCCCCAGCATTTT,CASSTGTGGVQPQHF
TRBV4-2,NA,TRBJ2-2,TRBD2,TGTGCCAGCAGCCAAGAAGCGGGACTAGCGGGGGACGGCGGGGAGCTGTTTTTT,CASSQEAGLAGDGGELFF
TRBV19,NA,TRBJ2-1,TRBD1,TGTGCCAGTAGCCGGGGACAGGCAAACAATGAGCAGTTCTTC,CASSRGQANNEQFF
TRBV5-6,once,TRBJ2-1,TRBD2,TGTGCCGTGGGACTAGCGGGAGTCGGCGCCTACAATGAGCAGTTCTTC,CAVGLAGVGAYNEQFF
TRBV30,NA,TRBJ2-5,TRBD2,TGTGCCTGGAGTGTAGGCGGGGGGCCCGAAGAGACCCAGTACTTC,CAWSVGGGPEETQYF
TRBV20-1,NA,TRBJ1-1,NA,TGCAGTGCCCCGGGACGGATGAACACTGAAGCTTTCTTT,CSAPGRMNTEAFF
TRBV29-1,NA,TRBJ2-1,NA,TGCAGCGTTGCAGGTATCCCGGGGAAGGAGCAGTTCTTC,CSVAGIPGKEQFF
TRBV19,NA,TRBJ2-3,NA,TGTGCCAGTAGTGCTCCAGGGACAGATACGCAGTATTTT,CASSAPGTDTQYF
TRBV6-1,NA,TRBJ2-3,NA,TGTGCCAGCAGCACCATACCGGACGCTCCTAGCACAGATACGCAGTATTTT,CASSTIPDAPSTDTQYF
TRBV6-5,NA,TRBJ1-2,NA,TGTGCCAGCAGTACTCCCGGGGCAGTTAATGGCTACACCTTC,CASSTPGAVNGYTF
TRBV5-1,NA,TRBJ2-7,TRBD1,TGCGCCAGCAGCCCGGATTCCGGGACAGGGGTCTACGAGCAGTACTTC,CASSPDSGTGVYEQYF
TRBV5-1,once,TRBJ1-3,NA,TGCGCCAGCAGCTTCCGAGGGGGAAACACCATATATTTT,CASSFRGGNTIYF
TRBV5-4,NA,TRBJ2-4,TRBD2,TGTGCCAGCAGCTTGGCGGTAGCGGGGGAGAAAAACATTCAGTACTTC,CASSLAVAGEKNIQYF
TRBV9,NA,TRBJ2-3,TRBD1,TGTGCCAGCAGCCTCCGGGACAGGGGAGATACGCAGTATTTT,CASSLRDRGDTQYF
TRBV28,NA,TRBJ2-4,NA,TGTGCCAGCAGTTTAGCTATCGGGGGCAAAAACATTCAGTACTTC,CASSLAIGGKNIQYF
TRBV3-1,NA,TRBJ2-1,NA,TGTGCCAGCAGCCCCCCGACTAGGAATGAGCAGTTCTTC,CASSPPTRNEQFF
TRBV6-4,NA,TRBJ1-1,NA,TGTGCCAGCAGTTCTTGGCAGGCCTACATGAACACTGAAGCTTTCTTT,CASSSWQAYMNTEAFF
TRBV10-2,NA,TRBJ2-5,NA,TGCGCCAGCAGGGACACGAGAATAGAGACCCAGTACTTC,CASRDTRIETQYF
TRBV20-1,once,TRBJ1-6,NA,TGCAGTGCTAGAGATCTAGGGGTTCATTCACCCCTCCACTTT,CSARDLGVHSPLHF
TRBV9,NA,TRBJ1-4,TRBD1,TGTGCCAGCAGCGTAGGAGGGGGCGGCCCCGAAAAACTGTTTTTT,CASSVGGGGPEKLFF
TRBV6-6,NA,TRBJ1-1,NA,TGTGCCAGCAGTTATGGTCCGAACACTGAAGCTTTCTTT,CASSYGPNTEAFF